Below are 7 T cell receptor beta chains sequenced from a single sample in a study of blood T cell repertoires in COVID-19. Sequenced by immunoSEQ multiplex PCR; TCRdb stores in-frame clones only, minus some. The sample includes some 490,000 clones, approximately 85% of them seen just once. The source material was peripheral blood. The receptors stem from a human donor in a cohort sampled during active COVID-19.

J is TRBJ2-5 and V is TRBV5-4; tentative D call: TRBD2 (5 bases). Germline V lookup: CDR1 SGHNT, CDR2 YYREEE (reference sequence). This CDR3 has 13 residues. V lost 4 bases and J lost 1, with 8 bases in between. In nucleotides, the CDR3 is TGTGCCAGCAGCCCCGGACTCCAAGAGACCCAGTACTTC. This encodes CASSPGLQETQYF. Full variable domain (rest looked up from reference TRBV5-4 and TRBJ2-5): ETGVTQSPTHLIKTRGQQVTLRCSSQSGHNTVSWYQQALGQGPQFIFQYYREEENGRGNFPPRFSGLQFPNYSSELNVNALELDDSALYLCASSPGLQETQYFGPGTRLLVL.

The chain uses TRBV7-3 and TRBJ2-1; D is possibly TRBD2 (5 bases). V shed 4 bases and J shed 9 bases, with 19 bases lying between them. Germline V gene data show CDR1 as SGHTA and CDR2 as FQGTGA. This CDR3 comprises 15 residues. CDR3 sequence: CASSSGRAVYPEQFF. CDR3 bases: TGTGCCAGCAGCTCCGGGCGGGCGGTTTACCCTGAGCAGTTCTTC.

This rearrangement joins TRBV20-1 to TRBJ1-5, with D maybe TRBD1 (5 bases). Germline V gene lookup returns CDR1 DFQATT and CDR2 SNEGSKA (reference sequence). V was clipped by 3 bases and J by 2 bases, with 11 bases between them. This CDR3 is 14 amino acids long. CDR3: CSASPQGGNQPQHF. The CDR3 bases are TGCAGTGCTAGTCCCCAGGGCGGCAATCAGCCCCAGCATTTT.

The V call is TRBV5-4, the J call TRBJ1-2, with 8 bases matching TRBD1. Germline V lookup: CDR1 SGHNT, CDR2 YYREEE (reference sequence). This CDR3 has 13 amino acids. The V gene end was trimmed by 3 bases and the J gene end by 4 bases; junction bases not matched to a gene: 2. Here the CDR3 DNA reads TGTGCCAGCAGCTCAGGGGGCTTCTATGGCTACACCTTC. Translated, it gives CASSSGGFYGYTF.

The rearrangement links TRBV7-9 to TRBJ2-4; a possible D gene is TRBD2 (5 bases). Trimming removed 0 bases from V and 6 bases from J, with 6 bases in between. Looked up from germline, CDR1 is SEHNR and CDR2 is FQNEAQ (reference sequence). The CDR3 sequence is 13 residues long. CDR3 bases: TGTGCCAGCAGCTTAGCAGGAGGAAACATTCAGTACTTC. This codes for CASSLAGGNIQYF.

This clone was seen a few times. Its ends do not fully match the called genes, so a read error is possible. CDR3 sequence: CASSEGRQTNTGELFF. The CDR3 DNA follows: TGTGCCAGCAGCGAAGGGAGACAGACGAACACCGGGGAGCTGTTTTTT. J is TRBJ2-2 and V is TRBV6-1; D tentatively reads TRBD1 or TRBD2 (5 bases each). There are 16 residues in the CDR3. Per the germline V gene, CDR1 is MNHNS and CDR2 is SASEGT.

This clone was seen only a few times. V is TRBV6-4 and J is TRBJ2-1; TRBD2 agrees at 10 bases. Germline V gene sequence: CDR1 MRHNA, CDR2 SNTAGT. The CDR3 totals 15 residues. J was trimmed by 5 bases and V by 6 bases; bases with no gene match: 7. The CDR3 nucleotides read TGTGCCAGCAGCCTCCTAGCGGGGGCGGACAATGAGCAGTTCTTC. It encodes CASSLLAGADNEQFF.